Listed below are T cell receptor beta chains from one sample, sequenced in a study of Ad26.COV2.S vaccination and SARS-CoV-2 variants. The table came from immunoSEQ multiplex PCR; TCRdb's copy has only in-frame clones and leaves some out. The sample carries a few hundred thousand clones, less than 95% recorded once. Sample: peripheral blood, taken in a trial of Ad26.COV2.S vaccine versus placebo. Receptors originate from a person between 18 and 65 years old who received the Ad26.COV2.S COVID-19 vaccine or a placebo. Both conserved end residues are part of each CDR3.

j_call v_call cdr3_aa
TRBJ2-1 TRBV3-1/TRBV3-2 CASSQDGVAGGKGNEQFF
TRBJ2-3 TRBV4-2 CASSQAPSAQTQYF
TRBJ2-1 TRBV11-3 CASSLVGRGSNNEQFF
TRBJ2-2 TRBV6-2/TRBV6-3 CASSYSRSTGLRDTGELFF
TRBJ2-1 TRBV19 CASSRREVGNEQFF
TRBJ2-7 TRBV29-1 CSVAVLGSYEQYF
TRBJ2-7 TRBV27 CASGSGSSYEQYF
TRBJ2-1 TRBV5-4 CASSRTRDEQFF
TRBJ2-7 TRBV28 CASSGSGYEQYF
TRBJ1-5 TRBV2 CASNLEGGLSQPQHF
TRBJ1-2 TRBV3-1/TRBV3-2 CASSQGLADTNYGYTF
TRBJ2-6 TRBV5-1 CASSLAQIETGGPGANVLTF
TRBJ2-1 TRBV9 CASGSPFREAGGNEQFF
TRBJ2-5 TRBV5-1 CASSPVGGLGETQYF
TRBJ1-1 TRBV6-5 CASSSTPGGTEAFF
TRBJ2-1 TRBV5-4 CASSLEATTHNEQFF
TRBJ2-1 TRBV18 CASSPSRQRNEQFF
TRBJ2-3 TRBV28 CASSSQSTGADTQYF
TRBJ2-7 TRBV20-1 CSASLASGRSSYEQYF
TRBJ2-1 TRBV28 CASSPLAGVYNEQFF
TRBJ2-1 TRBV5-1 CASSRSGRRPGNEQFF
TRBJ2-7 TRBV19 CASSVRIQLYEQYF
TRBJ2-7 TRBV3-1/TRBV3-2 CASSRGPGKSSYEQYF
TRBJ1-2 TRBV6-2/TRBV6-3 CASSYRHSDPYGYTF
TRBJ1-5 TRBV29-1 CSVRQGMSNQPQHF
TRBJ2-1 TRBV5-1 CASRFSGSSNEQFF
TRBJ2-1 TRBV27 CASSFRLAGGPGNEQFF
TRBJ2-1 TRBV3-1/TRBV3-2 CASSPEGGRAYNEQFF
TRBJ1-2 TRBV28 CASSSQRGRGKGGYTF
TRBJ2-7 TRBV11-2 CASRGGTFSYEQYF
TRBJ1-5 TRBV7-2 CASSAETGVNQPQHF
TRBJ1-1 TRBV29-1 CSVGQDWGTEAFF
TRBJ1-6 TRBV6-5 CASSPHDRSNSPLHF
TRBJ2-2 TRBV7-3 CASSLTLPGTGELFF
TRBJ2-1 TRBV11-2 CASSLDLAGQFF
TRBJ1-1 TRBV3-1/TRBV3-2 CASSQDQGFTEAFF
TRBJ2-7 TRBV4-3 CASSQDGTGRLYEQYF
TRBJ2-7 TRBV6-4 CASSDWIIPLYEQYF
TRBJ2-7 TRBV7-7 CASSQRGGGSLREQYF
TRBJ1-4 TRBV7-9 CASSLATSLNEKLFF
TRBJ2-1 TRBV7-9 CASSRRQGAGYNEQFF
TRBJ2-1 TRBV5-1 CASSLDASPNEQFF
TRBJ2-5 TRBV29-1 CSVASGSGLGTQYF
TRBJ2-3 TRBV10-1 CASSVVTDTQYF